This T cell receptor beta chain was identified in a study of TIL therapy for anti-PD-1-resistant metastatic lung cancer. Study information: Patients had a median age of 54 years (range about 38-85).

The libraries were made with immunoSEQ v3. Clones were sequenced by immunoSEQ multiplex PCR, and TCRdb holds only the in-frame ones, with some missing. The sample gives some 60,000 clones, around 63% of which show up once; around 6.1% is in the top ten. General study findings and limits: The cohort had more treatment-naive, never-smoker and oncogene-addicted patients than typical.

Trimming took 3 bases from V and 4 from J, leaving 13 bases between them. Germline lookup yields CDR1 LNHDA and CDR2 SQIVND (reference sequence). CDR3 size: 15 residues. This clone was seen at least ten times. The antigen is unknown. Stated time point: pre-treatment sample, taken before nivolumab and TIL therapy. This receptor was taken from a person aged 25 to 85 with non-small cell lung cancer. Sequencing used blood, obtained at baseline. This chain uses TRBV19 with TRBJ1-5, with D possibly being TRBD1 (6 bases). CDR3 bases: TGTGCCAGTAGTATTTGGGGGGGCGGTAATCAGCCCCAGCATTTT. Amino acid sequence: CASSIWGGGNQPQHF.